The entry below describes one TCR beta chain. Its antigen is not known. One end of the junction is discordant with germline, which a read error may explain. Generated by immunoSEQ multiplex PCR, the TCRdb table keeps only in-frame clones and is missing some. The sample has about 60,000 clones, less than 90% seen once; the top ten hold roughly 3.8%. These data are taken from a study of siplizumab effects on memory and regulatory T cells. Study results and caveats: The suppressive capacity of proliferating Tregs from siplizumab cultures remained unconfirmed.

The sequence was collected from a human donor in good health. Specimen: memory CD4+ T cells sorted from blood.

The CDR3 here is CASSFDAADTQYF. CDR3 DNA: TGTGCTAGCAGCTTCGACGCAGCAGATACGCAGTATTTT. The chain has TRBV7-7 and TRBJ2-3; D unresolved. Per the germline V gene, CDR1 is SSHAT and CDR2 is FNYEAQ (reference sequence). The CDR3 is 13 residues long.